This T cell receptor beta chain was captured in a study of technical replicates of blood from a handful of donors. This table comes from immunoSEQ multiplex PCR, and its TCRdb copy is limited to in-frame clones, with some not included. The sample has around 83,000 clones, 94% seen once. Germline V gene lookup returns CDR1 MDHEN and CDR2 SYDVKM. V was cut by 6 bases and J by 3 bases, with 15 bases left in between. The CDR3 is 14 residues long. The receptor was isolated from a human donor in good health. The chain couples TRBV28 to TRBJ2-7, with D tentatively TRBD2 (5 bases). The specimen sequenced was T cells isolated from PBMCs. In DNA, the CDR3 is TGTGCCAGCAGCCGCAACGGACGGGACTACGAGCAGTACTTC. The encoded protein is CASSRNGRDYEQYF.